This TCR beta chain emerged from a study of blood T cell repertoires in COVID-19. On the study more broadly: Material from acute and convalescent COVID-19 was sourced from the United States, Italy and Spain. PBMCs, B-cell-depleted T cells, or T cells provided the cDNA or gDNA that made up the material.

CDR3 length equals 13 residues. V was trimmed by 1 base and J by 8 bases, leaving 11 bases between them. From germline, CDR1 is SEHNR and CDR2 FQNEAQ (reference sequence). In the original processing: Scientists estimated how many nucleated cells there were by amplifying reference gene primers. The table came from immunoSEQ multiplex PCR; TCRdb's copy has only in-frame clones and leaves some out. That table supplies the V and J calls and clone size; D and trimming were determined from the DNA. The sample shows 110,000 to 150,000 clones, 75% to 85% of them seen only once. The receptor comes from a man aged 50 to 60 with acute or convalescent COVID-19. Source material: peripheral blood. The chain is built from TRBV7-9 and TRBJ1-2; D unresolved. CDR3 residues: CASSLGGSVGYTF. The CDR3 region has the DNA TGTGCCAGCAGCTTAGGAGGGTCCGTCGGCTACACCTTC.